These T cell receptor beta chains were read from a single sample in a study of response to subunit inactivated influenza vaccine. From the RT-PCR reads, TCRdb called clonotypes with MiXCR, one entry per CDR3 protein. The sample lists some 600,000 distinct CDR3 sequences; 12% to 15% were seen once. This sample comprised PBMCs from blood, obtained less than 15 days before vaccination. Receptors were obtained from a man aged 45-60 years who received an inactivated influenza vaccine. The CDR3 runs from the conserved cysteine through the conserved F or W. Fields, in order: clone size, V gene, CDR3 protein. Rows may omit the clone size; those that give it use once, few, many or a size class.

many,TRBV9,CASSAGLAGDNEQFF
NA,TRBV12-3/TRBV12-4,CASSLGGTGISGELFF
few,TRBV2,CASSEEGTMPRPLHF
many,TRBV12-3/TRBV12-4,CASSREWTQYF
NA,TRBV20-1,CSALRTSGGSEQFF
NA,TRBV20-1,CSARAGASTDTQYF
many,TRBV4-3,CASSQELGSSYEQYF
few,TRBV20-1,CSALGTGTGETQYF
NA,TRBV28,CASDNGQDIQETQYF
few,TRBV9,CASSVALYNEQFF
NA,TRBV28,CASPVPGGYNEQFF
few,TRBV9,CASSVAVKTGDHNEQFF
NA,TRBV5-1,CASSMGLATSTDTQYF
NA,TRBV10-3,CAISERGQETQYF
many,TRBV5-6,CASSVGTPELFF
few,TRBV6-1,CASSDGLAGGTQYF
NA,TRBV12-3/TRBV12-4,CASSFRGGLFF
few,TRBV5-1,CASSLDTSGGSYNEQFF
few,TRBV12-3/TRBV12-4,CASSWTSGTEQFF
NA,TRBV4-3,CASSQDNIYSPLHF
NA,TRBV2,CASSPVISNQPQHF
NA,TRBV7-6,CASSPWAGARSRETQYF
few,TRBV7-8,CASSLGLRSRSYEQYF
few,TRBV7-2,CASSSTSGGAGTQYF
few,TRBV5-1,CASSSDRGTGELFF
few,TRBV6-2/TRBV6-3,CASSRTTSRADTQYF
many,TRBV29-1,CSARVADNYGYTF
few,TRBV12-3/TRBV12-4,CASTETGFADTQYF
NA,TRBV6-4,CASHGTGGARETQYF
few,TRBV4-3,CASSQDDSFMNFGELFF
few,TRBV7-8,CASSLGRPSTDTQYF
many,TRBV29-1,CSVGTGSSYEQYF
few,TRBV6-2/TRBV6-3,CASSYRGPSREQYF
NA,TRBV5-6,CASSGTTGSNEQFF
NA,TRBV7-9,CASSLVPGQGFEQYF
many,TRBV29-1,CSARQGGEQYF
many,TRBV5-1,CASSLGTGGGDTQYF
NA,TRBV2,CASSDQGGANYGYTF
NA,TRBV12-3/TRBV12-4,CASSSWDAGPQFF
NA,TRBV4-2,CASSQDLGSWGHTGELFF
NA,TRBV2,CASSASKSSYNEQFF
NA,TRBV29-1,CSARLTDFYEQYF
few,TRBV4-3,CASSQELTGQTEAFF
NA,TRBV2,CASSDGLRDQPQHF
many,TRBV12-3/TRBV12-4,CASSLGQNYEQYF
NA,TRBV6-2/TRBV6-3,CASRSGRAVGELFF
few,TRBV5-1,CASSSDGLSGDEQYF
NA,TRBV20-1,CSARDLDSLRTQHF
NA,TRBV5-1,CASSWTGSTGELFF
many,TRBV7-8,CASSLPAVGNTGELFF
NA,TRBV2,CASTRDPSGANVLTF
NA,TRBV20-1,CSANIGVEETQYF